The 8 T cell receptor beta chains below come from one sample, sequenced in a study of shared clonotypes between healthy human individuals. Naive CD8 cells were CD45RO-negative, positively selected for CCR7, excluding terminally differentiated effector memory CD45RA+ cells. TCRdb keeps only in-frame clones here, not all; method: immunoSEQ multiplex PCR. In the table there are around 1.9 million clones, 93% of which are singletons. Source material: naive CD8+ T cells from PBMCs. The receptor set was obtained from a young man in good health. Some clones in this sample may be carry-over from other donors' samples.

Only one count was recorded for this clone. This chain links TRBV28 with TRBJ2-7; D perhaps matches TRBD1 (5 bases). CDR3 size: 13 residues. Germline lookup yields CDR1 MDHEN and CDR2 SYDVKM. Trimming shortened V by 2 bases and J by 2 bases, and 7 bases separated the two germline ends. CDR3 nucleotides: TGTGCCAGCAGTTTACACAGGACCTACGAGCAGTACTTC. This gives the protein CASSLHRTYEQYF.

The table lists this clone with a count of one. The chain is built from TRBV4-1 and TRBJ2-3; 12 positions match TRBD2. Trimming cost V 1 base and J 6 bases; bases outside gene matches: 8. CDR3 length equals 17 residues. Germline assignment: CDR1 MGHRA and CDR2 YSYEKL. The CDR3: CASSQASSGRAADTQYF. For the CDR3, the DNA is TGCGCCAGCAGCCAAGCCTCTAGCGGGAGGGCCGCGGATACGCAGTATTTT.

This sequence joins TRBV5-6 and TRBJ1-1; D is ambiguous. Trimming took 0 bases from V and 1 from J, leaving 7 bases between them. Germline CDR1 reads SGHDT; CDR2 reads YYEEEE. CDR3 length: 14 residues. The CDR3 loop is CASSLGPRNTEAFF. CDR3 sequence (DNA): TGTGCCAGCAGCTTGGGCCCGAGGAACACTGAAGCTTTCTTT.

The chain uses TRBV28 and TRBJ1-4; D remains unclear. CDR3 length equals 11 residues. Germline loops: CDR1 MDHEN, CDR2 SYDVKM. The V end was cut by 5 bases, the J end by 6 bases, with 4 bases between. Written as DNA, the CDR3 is TGTGCCAGCAGTGACGATGAAAAACTGTTTTTT. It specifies CASSDDEKLFF. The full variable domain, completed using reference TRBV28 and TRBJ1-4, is DVKVTQSSRYLVKRTGEKVFLECVQDMDHENMFWYRQDPGLGLRLIYFSYDVKMKEKGDIPEGYSVSREKKERFSLILESASTNQTSMYLCASSDDEKLFFGSGTQLSVL.

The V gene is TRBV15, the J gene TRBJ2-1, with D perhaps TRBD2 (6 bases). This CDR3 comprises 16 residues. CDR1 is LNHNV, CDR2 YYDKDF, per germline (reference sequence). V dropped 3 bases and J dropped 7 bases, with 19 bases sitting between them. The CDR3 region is CATSRGVEGAGNEQFF. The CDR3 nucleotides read TGTGCCACCAGCAGGGGAGTGGAGGGCGCAGGGAATGAGCAGTTCTTC.

CDR3 nucleotides: TGTGCCAGCAGCTTAGCGCTTGCTAGCGGCTATACCTACAATGAGCAGTTCTTC. Its translation: CASSLALASGYTYNEQFF. The rearrangement joins TRBV7-2 to TRBJ2-1, with 7 bases that match TRBD2. CDR3 length: 18 residues. Germline lookup yields CDR1 SGHTA and CDR2 FQGNSA. The V gene end was trimmed by 0 bases and the J gene end by 2 bases; junction bases not matched to a gene: 10.

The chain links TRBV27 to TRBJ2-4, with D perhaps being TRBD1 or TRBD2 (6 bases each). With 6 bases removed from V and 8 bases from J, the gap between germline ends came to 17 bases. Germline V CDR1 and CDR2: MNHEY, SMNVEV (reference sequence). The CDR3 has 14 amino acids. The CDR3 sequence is CASSPAGGQDIQYF. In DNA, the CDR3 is TGTGCCAGCAGCCCGGCCGGGGGCCAGGACATTCAGTACTTC.

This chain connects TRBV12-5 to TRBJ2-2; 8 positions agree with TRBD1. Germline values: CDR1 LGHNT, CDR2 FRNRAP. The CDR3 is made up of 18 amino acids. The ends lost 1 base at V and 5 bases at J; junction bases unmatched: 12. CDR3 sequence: CASGLGYLTGALTGELFF. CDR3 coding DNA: TGTGCTAGTGGTTTGGGATACCTGACAGGGGCCCTAACCGGGGAGCTGTTTTTT.